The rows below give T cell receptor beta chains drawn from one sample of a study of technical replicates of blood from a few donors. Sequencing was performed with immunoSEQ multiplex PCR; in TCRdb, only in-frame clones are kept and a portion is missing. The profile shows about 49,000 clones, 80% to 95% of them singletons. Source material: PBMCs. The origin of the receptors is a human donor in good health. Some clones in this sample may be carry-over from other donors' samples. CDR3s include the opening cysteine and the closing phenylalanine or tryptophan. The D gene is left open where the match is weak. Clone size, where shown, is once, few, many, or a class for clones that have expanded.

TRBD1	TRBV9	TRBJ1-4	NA	CASNRDSAEKLFF	TGTGCCAGCAACCGGGACAGTGCCGAAAAACTGTTTTTT
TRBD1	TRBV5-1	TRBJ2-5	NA	CASSLYFPTGGTETQYF	TGCGCCAGCAGCTTGTATTTCCCCACAGGGGGCACAGAGACCCAGTACTTC
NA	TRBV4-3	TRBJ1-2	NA	CASSPNRNLNYGYTF	TGCGCCAGCAGCCCAAACAGGAATCTTAACTATGGCTACACCTTC
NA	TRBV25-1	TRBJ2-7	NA	CASSEPDRTYEQYF	TGTGCCAGCAGTGAACCAGACAGAACCTACGAGCAGTACTTC
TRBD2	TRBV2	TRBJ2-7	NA	CASSGHQPAPGLAALDSYEQYF	TGTGCCAGCAGTGGACACCAACCAGCTCCGGGACTAGCGGCCCTCGACTCCTACGAGCAGTACTTC
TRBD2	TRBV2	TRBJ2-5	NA	CASKGSGAWETQYF	TGTGCCAGCAAGGGTAGCGGGGCCTGGGAGACCCAGTACTTC
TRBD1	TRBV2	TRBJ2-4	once	CASSVGTGRKIVQYF	TGTGCCAGCAGTGTGGGGACAGGGCGTAAAATCGTTCAGTACTTC
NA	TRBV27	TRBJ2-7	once	CASSLGAGRDYSYEQYF	TGTGCCAGCAGTTTAGGTGCTGGACGAGACTATTCCTACGAGCAGTACTTC
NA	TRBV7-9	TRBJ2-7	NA	CASSLAAGRSYEQYF	TGTGCCAGCAGCTTAGCGGCAGGGCGGTCGTACGAGCAGTACTTC
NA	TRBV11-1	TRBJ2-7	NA	CASSQTSGGGNEQYF	TGTGCCAGCAGCCAAACTAGCGGAGGGGGCAACGAGCAGTACTTC
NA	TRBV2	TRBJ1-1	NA	CASSPQGGPNTEAFF	TGTGCCAGCAGTCCACAGGGTGGACCGAACACTGAAGCTTTCTTT
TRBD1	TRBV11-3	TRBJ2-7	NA	CASSLDLDRANTHFIEQYF	TGTGCCAGCAGCTTAGATTTGGACAGGGCAAACACCCACTTTATCGAGCAGTACTTC
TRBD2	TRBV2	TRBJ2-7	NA	CASRDRGLAAYEQYF	TGTGCCAGCAGAGATAGGGGACTAGCGGCCTACGAGCAGTACTTC
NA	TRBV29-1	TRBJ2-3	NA	CSVCYGRETDTQYF	TGCAGCGTTTGCTATGGCAGGGAAACAGATACGCAGTATTTT
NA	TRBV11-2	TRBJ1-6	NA	CASSLADVGSTGGPLHF	TGTGCCAGCAGCTTAGCGGATGTTGGGTCGACGGGAGGACCCCTCCACTTT
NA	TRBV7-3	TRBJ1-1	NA	CASSSEGLRTEAFF	TGTGCCAGCAGCTCGGAGGGGTTGAGGACTGAAGCTTTCTTT
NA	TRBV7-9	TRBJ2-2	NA	CASSLFSLTNTGELFF	TGTGCCAGCAGCTTATTTTCCCTTACGAACACCGGGGAGCTGTTTTTT
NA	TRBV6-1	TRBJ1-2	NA	CASSTSLWGYTF	TGTGCCAGCAGTACTTCCCTTTGGGGCTACACCTTC
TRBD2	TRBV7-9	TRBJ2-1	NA	CASTKGASGENYNEQFF	TGTGCCAGCACTAAAGGGGCGAGCGGGGAAAACTACAATGAGCAGTTCTTC
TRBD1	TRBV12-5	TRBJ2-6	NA	CASGLQSDRVDPGANVLTF	TGTGCTAGTGGTTTGCAGTCGGACAGGGTTGACCCTGGGGCCAACGTCCTGACTTTC
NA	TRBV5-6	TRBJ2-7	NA	CASSLTGFKAYEQYF	TGTGCCAGCAGCCTGACAGGTTTTAAGGCGTACGAGCAGTACTTC
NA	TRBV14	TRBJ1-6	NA	CASSQEAFNSPLHF	TGTGCCAGCAGCCAAGAAGCGTTCAATTCACCCCTCCACTTT
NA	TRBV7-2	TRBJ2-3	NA	CASSWRSTDTQYF	TGTGCCAGCAGCTGGAGGAGCACAGATACGCAGTATTTT
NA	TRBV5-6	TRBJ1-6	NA	CASSLQNSPLHF	TGTGCCAGCAGCTTACAAAATTCACCCCTCCACTTT
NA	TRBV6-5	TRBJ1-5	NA	CASSLDSNQPQHF	TGTGCCAGCAGTCTTGACAGTAATCAGCCCCAGCATTTT
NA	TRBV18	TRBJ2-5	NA	CASSNQFQETQYF	TGTGCCAGCTCAAACCAGTTTCAAGAGACCCAGTACTTC
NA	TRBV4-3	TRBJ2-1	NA	CASSLIADSPRNEQFF	TGCGCCAGCAGCCTTATAGCGGACTCTCCGAGAAATGAGCAGTTCTTC
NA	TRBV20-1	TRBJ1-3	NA	CSVREGNTIYF	TGCAGTGTTCGGGAGGGAAACACCATATATTTT
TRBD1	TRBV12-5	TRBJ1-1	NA	CASAQYRGGSTEAFF	TGTGCTAGTGCCCAATACAGGGGTGGAAGCACTGAAGCTTTCTTT
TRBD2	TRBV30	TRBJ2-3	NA	CAWSHAGTSGRRGTDTQYF	TGTGCCTGGAGCCACGCCGGGACTAGCGGGAGGCGGGGCACAGATACGCAGTATTTT
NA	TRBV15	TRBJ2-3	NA	CATSRDRGTQYF	TGTGCCACCAGCAGAGATAGGGGAACGCAGTATTTT
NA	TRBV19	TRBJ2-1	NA	CASSMRTYNEQFF	TGTGCCAGTAGTATGAGAACGTACAATGAGCAGTTCTTC
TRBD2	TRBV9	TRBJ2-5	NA	CASSEGTSGGAVIETQYF	TGTGCCAGCAGCGAGGGGACTAGCGGGGGGGCGGTAATAGAGACCCAGTACTTC
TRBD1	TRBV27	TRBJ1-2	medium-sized	CASSRDRGDYGYTF	TGTGCCAGCAGTAGGGACAGGGGAGACTATGGCTACACCTTC
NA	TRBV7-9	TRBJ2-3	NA	CASSRQTDTQYF	TGTGCCAGCAGTCGCCAGACAGATACGCAGTATTTT
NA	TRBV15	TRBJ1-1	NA	CATSRDLLQTEAFF	TGTGCCACCAGCAGAGATTTATTGCAGACTGAAGCTTTCTTT
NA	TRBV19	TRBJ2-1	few	CASSVTGFYSDEQFF	TGTGCCAGTAGCGTCACAGGATTCTATTCGGATGAGCAGTTCTTC
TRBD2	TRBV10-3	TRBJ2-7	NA	CAISGDSGRAYEQYF	TGTGCCATCAGTGGGGATAGCGGGAGAGCTTACGAGCAGTACTTC
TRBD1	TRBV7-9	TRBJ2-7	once	CASSWAGGPSYEQYF	TGTGCCAGCAGCTGGGCAGGGGGTCCCTCCTACGAGCAGTACTTC
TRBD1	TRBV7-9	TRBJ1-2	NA	CASSLAGGVNGYTF	TGTGCCAGCAGCTTGGCAGGGGGAGTGAATGGCTACACCTTC
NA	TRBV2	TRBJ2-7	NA	CASRGWENKYF	TGTGCCAGCAGGGGTTGGGAGAACAAGTACTTC
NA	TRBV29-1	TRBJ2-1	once	CSGLRWRGGSSSYNEQFF	TGCAGCGGATTGCGGTGGAGGGGTGGTTCCAGCTCCTACAATGAGCAGTTCTTC
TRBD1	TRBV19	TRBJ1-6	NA	CASSILQGYSPLHF	TGTGCCAGTAGTATCTTACAGGGGTATTCACCCCTCCACTTT
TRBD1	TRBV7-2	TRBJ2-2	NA	CASSLVTGDFTGELFF	TGTGCCAGCAGCTTAGTGACAGGGGATTTCACCGGGGAGCTGTTTTTT
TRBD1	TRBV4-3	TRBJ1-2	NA	CASSQGQGVYGYTF	TGCGCCAGCAGCCAAGGACAGGGCGTCTATGGCTACACCTTC
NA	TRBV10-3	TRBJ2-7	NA	CAIRGSVEQYF	TGTGCCATCAGGGGGAGTGTAGAGCAGTACTTC